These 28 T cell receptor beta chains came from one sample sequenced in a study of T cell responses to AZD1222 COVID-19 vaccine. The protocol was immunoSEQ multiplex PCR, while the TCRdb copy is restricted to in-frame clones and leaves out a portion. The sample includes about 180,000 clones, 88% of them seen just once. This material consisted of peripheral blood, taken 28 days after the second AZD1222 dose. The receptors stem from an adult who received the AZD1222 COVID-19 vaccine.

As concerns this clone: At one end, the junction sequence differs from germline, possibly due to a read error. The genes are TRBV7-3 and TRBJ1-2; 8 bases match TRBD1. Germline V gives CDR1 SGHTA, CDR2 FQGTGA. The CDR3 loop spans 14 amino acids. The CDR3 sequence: CASSSQGQGVGYTF. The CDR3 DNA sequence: TGTGCCAGCAGCTCACAAGGACAGGGCGTCGGCTACACCTTT.

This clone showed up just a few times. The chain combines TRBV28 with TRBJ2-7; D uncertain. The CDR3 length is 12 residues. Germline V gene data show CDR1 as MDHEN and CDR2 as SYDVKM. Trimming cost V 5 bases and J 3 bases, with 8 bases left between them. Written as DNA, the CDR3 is TGTGCCAGCAGTCTTAAATACTACGAGCAGTACTTC. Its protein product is CASSLKYYEQYF.

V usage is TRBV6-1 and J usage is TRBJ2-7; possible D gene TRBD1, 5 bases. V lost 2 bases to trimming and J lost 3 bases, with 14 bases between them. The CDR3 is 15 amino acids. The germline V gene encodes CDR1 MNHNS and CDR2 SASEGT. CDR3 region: CASSELPGSVYEQYF. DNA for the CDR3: TGTGCCAGCAGTGAACTTCCAGGGTCGGTCTACGAGCAGTACTTC.

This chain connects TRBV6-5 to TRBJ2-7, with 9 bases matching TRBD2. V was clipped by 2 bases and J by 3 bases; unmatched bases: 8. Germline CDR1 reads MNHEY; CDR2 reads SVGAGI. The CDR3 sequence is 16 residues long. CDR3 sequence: CASSYDAGGSGYEQYF. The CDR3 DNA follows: TGTGCCAGCAGTTACGACGCGGGAGGGTCAGGCTACGAGCAGTACTTC.

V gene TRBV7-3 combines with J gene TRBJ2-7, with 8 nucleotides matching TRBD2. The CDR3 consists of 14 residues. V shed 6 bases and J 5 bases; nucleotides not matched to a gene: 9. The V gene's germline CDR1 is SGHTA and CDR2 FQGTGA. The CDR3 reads CASSPGLASNEQYF. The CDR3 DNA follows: TGTGCCAGCAGTCCTGGACTAGCCTCTAACGAGCAGTACTTC.

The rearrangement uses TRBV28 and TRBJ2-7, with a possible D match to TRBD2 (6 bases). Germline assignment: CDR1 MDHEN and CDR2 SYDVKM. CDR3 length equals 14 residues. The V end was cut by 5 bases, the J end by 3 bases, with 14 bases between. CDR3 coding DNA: TGTGCCAGCAGTATCCCCGGGGGTCTCTACGAGCAGTACTTC. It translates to CASSIPGGLYEQYF.

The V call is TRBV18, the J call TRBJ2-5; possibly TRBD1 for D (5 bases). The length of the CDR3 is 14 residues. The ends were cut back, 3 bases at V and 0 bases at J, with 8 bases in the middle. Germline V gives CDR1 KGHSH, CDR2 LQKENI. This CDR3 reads CASSPPGYQETQYF. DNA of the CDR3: TGTGCCAGCTCACCTCCAGGGTACCAAGAGACCCAGTACTTC.

CDR3 sequence (DNA): TGTGCCAGTAGTATTAGTCTCACTGAAGCTTTCTTT. Translated: CASSISLTEAFF. The chain combines TRBV19 with TRBJ1-1; D gene unclear. Germline V gives CDR1 LNHDA, CDR2 SQIVND (reference sequence). Trimming took 3 bases from V and 4 from J, leaving 6 bases between them. The CDR3 loop spans 12 amino acids. Using reference TRBV19 and TRBJ1-1 for the parts outside the CDR3, the full variable domain is DGGITQSPKYLFRKEGQNVTLSCEQNLNHDAMYWYRQDPGQGLRLIYYSQIVNDFQKGDIAEGYSVSREKKESFPLTVTSAQKNPTAFYLCASSISLTEAFFGQGTRLTVV.

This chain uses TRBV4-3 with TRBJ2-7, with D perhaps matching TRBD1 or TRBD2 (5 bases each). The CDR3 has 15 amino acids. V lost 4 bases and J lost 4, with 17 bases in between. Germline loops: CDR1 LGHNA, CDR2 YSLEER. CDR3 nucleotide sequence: TGCGCCAGCAGCCTTGCCCGGGACGTCTCTTACGAGCAGTACTTC. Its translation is CASSLARDVSYEQYF.

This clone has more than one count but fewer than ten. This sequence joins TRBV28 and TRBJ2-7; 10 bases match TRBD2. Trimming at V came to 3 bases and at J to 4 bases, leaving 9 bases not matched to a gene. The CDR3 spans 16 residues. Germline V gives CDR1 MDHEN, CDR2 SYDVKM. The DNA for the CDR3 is TGTGCCAGCAGTTTCCCCGGGGCTAGCGGGAGTTACGAGCAGTACTTC. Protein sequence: CASSFPGASGSYEQYF.

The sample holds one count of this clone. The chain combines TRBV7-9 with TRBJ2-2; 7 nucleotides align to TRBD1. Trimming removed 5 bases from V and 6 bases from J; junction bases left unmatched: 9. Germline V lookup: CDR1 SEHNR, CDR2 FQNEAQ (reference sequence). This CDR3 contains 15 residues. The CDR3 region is CASSPGQYQAGELFF. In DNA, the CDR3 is TGTGCCAGCAGCCCGGGACAGTATCAAGCCGGGGAGCTGTTTTTT.

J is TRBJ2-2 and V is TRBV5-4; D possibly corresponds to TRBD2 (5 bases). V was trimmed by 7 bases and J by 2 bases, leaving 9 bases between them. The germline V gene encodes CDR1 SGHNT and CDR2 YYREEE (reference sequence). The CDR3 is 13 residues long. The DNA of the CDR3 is TGTGCCAGCCGTAGCGAAAACACCGGGGAGCTGTTTTTT. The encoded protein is CASRSENTGELFF.

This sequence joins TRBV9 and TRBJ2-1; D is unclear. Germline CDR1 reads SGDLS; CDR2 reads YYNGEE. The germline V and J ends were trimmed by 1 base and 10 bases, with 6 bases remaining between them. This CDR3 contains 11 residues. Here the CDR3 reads CASSVKGEQFF. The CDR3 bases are TGTGCCAGCAGCGTAAAGGGAGAGCAGTTCTTC.

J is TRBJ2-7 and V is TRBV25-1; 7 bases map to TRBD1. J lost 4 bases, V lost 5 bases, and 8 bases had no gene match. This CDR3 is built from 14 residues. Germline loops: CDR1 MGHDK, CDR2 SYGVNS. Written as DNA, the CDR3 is TGTGCCAGCAGTACTACGGGACAGCGGTACGAGCAGTACTTC. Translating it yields CASSTTGQRYEQYF.

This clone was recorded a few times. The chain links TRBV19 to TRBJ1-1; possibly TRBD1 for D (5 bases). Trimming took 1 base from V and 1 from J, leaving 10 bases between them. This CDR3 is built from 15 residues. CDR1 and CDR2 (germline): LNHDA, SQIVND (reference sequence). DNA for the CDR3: TGTGCCAGTAGTATAGGAGGGACGGCGAACACTGAAGCTTTCTTT. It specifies CASSIGGTANTEAFF.

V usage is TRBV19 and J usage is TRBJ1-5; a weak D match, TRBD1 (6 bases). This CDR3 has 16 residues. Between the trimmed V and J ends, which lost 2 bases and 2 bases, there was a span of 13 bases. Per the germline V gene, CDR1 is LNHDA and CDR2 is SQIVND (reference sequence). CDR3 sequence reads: CASSIKGGWGNQPQHF. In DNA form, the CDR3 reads TGTGCCAGTAGTATAAAGGGGGGTTGGGGCAATCAGCCCCAGCATTTT.

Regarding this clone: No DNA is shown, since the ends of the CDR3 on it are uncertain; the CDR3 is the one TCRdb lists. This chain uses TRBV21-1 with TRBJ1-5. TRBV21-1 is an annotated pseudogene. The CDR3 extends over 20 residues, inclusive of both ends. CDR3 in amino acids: CASSPVIRTIVGGGNQPQHF.

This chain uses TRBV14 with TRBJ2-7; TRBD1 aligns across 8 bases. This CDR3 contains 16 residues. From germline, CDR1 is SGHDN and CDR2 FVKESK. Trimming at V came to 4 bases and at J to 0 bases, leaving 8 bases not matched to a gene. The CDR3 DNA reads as TGTGCCAGCAGCCGCCGGACAGGGTCTAGCTCCTACGAGCAGTACTTC. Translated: CASSRRTGSSSYEQYF.

CDR3 in DNA: TGTGCCAGCAGCCTTGAAACTAGCGGGAGCACAGATACGCAGTATTTT. Protein sequence: CASSLETSGSTDTQYF. The chain has TRBV11-2 and TRBJ2-3; 9 bases line up with TRBD2. Germline V gene lookup returns CDR1 SGHAT and CDR2 FQNNGV. J gave up 0 bases and V 5 bases, and 6 bases lay outside the gene matches. The CDR3 spans 16 residues. Combining the CDR3 with reference TRBV11-2 and TRBJ2-3 gives the whole variable domain EAGVAQSPRYKIIEKRQSVAFWCNPISGHATLYWYQQILGQGPKLLIQFQNNGVVDDSQLPKDRFSAERLKGVDSTLKIQPAKLEDSAVYLCASSLETSGSTDTQYFGPGTRLTVL.

The CDR3 sequence is CASSLAVTGADYEQYF. DNA for the CDR3: TGTGCCAGCAGCTTAGCTGTTACGGGAGCAGACTACGAGCAGTACTTC. This chain joins TRBV7-9 and TRBJ2-7; weak D call: TRBD2 (6 bases). The CDR3 is made up of 16 amino acids. In germline, CDR1 is SEHNR, CDR2 FQNEAQ (reference sequence). V was cut by 0 bases and J by 3 bases, with 15 bases left in between.

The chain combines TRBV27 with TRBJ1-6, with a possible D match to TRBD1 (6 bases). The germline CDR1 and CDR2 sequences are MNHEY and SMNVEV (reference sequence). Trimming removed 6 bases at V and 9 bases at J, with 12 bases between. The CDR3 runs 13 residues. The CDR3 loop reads CASSGQFSSPLHF. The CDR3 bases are TGTGCCAGCAGCGGACAGTTCAGTTCACCCCTCCACTTT.

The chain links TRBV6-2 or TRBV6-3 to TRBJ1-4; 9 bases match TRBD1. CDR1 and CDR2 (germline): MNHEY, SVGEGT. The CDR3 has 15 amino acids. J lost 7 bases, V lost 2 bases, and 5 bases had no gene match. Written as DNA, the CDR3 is TGTGCCAGCAGTTACGGACAGGGGCTAAGTGAAAAACTGTTTTTT. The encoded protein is CASSYGQGLSEKLFF.

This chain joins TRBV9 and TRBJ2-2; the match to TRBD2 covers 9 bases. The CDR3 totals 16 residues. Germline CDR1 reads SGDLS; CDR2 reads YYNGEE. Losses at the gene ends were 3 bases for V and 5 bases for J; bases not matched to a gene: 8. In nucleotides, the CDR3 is TGTGCCAGCAGCGCCTTAGCGGGAGCGGGGACCGGGGAGCTGTTTTTT. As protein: CASSALAGAGTGELFF.

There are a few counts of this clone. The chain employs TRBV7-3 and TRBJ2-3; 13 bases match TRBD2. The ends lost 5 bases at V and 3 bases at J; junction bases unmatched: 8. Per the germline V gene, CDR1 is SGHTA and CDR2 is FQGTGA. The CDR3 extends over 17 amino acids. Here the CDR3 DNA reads TGTGCCAGCAGCCAGGGACTAGCGGGATATGGTACAGATACGCAGTATTTT. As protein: CASSQGLAGYGTDTQYF. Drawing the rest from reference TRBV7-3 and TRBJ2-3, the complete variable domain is GAGVSQTPSNKVTEKGKYVELRCDPISGHTALYWYRQSLGQGPEFLIYFQGTGAADDSGLPNDRFFAVRPEGSVSTLKIQRTERGDSAVYLCASSQGLAGYGTDTQYFGPGTRLTVL.

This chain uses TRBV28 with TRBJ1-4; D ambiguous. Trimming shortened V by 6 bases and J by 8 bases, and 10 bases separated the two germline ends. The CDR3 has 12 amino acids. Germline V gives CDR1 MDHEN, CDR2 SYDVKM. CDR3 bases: TGTGCCAGCAGCTCACTGAGGGAAAAACTGTTTTTT. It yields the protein CASSSLREKLFF.

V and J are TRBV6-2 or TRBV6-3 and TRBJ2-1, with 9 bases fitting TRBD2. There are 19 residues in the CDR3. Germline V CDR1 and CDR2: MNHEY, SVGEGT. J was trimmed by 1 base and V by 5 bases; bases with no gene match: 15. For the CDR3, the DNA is TGTGCCAGCAGTCTCGACCCGACTAGCGGCTCCTCATCCTACAATGAGCAGTTCTTC. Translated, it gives CASSLDPTSGSSSYNEQFF.

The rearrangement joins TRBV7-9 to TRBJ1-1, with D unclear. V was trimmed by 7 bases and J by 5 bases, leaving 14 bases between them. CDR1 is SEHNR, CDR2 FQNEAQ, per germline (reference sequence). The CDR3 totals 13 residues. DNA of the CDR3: TGTGCCAGCATGCCCCAAGGGAAGACTGAAGCTTTCTTT. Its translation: CASMPQGKTEAFF.

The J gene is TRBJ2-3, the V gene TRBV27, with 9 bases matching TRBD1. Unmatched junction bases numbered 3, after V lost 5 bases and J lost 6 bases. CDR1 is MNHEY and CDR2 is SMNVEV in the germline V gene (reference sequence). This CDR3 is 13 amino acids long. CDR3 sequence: CASSHGQGDTQYF. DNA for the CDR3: TGTGCCAGCAGTCACGGACAGGGGGATACGCAGTATTTT.